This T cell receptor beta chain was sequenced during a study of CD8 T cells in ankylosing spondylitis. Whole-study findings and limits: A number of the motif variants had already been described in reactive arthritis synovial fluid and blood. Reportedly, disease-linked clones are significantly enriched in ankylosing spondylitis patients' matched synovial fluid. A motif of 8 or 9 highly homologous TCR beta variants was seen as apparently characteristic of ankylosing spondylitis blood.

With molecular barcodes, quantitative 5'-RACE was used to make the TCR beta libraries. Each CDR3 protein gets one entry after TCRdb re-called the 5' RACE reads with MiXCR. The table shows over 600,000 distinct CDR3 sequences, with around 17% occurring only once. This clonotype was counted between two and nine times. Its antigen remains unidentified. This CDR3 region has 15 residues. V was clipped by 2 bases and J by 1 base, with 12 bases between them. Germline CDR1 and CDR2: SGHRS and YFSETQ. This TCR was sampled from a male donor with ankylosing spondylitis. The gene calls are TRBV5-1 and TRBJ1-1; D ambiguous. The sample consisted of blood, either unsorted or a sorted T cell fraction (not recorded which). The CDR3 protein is CASSLLVSTNTEAFF. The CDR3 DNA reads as TGCGCCAGCAGCTTATTGGTCTCGACGAACACTGAAGCTTTCTTT.